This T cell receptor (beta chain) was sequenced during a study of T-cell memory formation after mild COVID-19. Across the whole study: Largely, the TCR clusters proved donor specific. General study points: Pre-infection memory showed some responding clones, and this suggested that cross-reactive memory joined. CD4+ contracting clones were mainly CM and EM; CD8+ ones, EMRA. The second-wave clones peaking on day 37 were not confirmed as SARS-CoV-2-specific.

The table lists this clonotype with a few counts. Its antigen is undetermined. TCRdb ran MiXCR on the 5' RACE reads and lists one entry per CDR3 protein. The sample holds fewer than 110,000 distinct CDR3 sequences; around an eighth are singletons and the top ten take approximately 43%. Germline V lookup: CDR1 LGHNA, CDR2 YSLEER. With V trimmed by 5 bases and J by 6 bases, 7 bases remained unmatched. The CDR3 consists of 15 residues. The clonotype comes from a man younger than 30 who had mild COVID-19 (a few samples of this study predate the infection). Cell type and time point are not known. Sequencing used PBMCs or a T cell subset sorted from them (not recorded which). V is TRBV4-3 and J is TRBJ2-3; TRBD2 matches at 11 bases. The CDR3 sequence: CASSEWTSGSDTQYF. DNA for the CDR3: TGCGCCAGCAGCGAATGGACTAGCGGGTCGGATACGCAGTATTTT.